The present T cell receptor (beta chain) was sequenced within a study of blood T cell repertoires in COVID-19. J was trimmed by 11 bases and V by 1 base; bases with no gene match: 12. CDR3 size: 16 residues. Germline-derived CDR1 and CDR2 are SGHAT and FQDESV (reference sequence). In the authors' methods: Counts of nucleated cells, estimated from reference gene primer amplification, were obtained. Produced via immunoSEQ multiplex PCR; TCRdb's table is partial and in-frame only. That table gives V, J and clone size, and the DNA gave D and trimming. The sample holds 100,000 to 150,000 clones, 70% to 75% seen once.

The receptor was derived from a man aged 80 or over with COVID-19, enrolled during active disease. The specimen was peripheral blood. The chain recombines TRBV11-1 with TRBJ2-1; 9 bases fit TRBD2. For the CDR3, the DNA is TGTGCCAGCAGCTTAGAGGCTAGCGGGAACGTTATTAAGCAGTTCTTC. Translating gives CASSLEASGNVIKQFF.